These T cell receptor beta chains were read from a single sample in a study of T cells expressing NK-cell markers. For each CDR3 protein, TCRdb gives one entry from its re-call of the 5' RACE reads, without DNA. Its table lists about 460,000 distinct CDR3 sequences. The specimen was blood T cells: a sorted CD56 or NKG2C T cell subset, CD4+ or CD8+ T cells, or bulk PBMC T cells (not recorded which). These receptors originate from a woman aged 45-59 years in good health. CDR3s include the opening cysteine and the closing phenylalanine or tryptophan.

j_call cdr3_length v_call cdr3_aa
TRBJ2-3 15 TRBV15 CATSRDKARGNTQYF
TRBJ1-1 13 TRBV18 CASSPELGTEAFF
TRBJ2-5 15 TRBV5-1 CASSLVRRTGETQYF
TRBJ2-1 14 TRBV5-6 CASRTGRSYNEQFF
TRBJ2-1 15 TRBV5-1 CASSLELGTYNEQFF
TRBJ2-7 17 TRBV5-1 CASSLTGTGGASYEQYF
TRBJ2-1 15 TRBV27 CASSETSGITDEQFF
TRBJ2-7 18 TRBV12-3/TRBV12-4 CASSATLRLAGDPYEQYF
TRBJ2-3 18 TRBV20-1 CSASPGQGLAGGTDTQYF
TRBJ2-1 12 TRBV10-3 CAISEPYNEQFF
TRBJ2-1 15 TRBV28 CASSQTSGRNNEQFF
TRBJ2-3 14 TRBV6-4 CASRPGQATDTQYF
TRBJ1-1 14 TRBV29-1 CSVTGTVMNTEAFF
TRBJ1-1 17 TRBV7-3 CASRMGGGNGRSTEAFF
TRBJ2-2 16 TRBV7-2 CASSLNLAGGAGELFF
TRBJ2-1 13 TRBV6-1 CASRRVGYNEQFF
TRBJ2-7 14 TRBV12-3/TRBV12-4 CASSAGGGGDEQYF
TRBJ1-2 13 TRBV3-1 CASSQDYGDGYTF
TRBJ2-3 14 TRBV7-9 CASSPTYRGDTQYF
TRBJ2-5 15 TRBV24-1 CATSDRNRDQETQYF
TRBJ2-1 15 TRBV6-6 CASSFSGRFSNEQFF
TRBJ2-2 17 TRBV20-1 CSARGGWGATNTGELFF
TRBJ2-7 14 TRBV20-1 CSAIGTSQGWEQYF
TRBJ2-2 13 TRBV2 CASLGQGTGELFF
TRBJ2-3 16 TRBV24-1 CATSDTRGRPSDTQYF
TRBJ1-2 14 TRBV28 CASTQSPGFYGYTF
TRBJ1-1 13 TRBV3-1 CASSLFRDAEAFF
TRBJ2-2 14 TRBV10-1 CASSRDLQTGELFF
TRBJ2-3 14 TRBV10-3 CAISDSGTTDTQYF
TRBJ1-4 14 TRBV19 CASSIRQSNEKLFF
TRBJ2-1 17 TRBV4-1 CASSRTLTSGRYGEQFF
TRBJ1-4 11 TRBV11-1 CASSSEEKLFF
TRBJ2-1 13 TRBV3-1 CASSQGGGLGQFF
TRBJ1-1 15 TRBV2 CASSSGQGKNTEAFF
TRBJ2-1 13 TRBV29-1 CSVTSGEPNEQFF
TRBJ2-1 18 TRBV2 CASSPGRQFPSSYNEQFF
TRBJ2-1 16 TRBV6-1 CASRRTSGGSYNEQFF
TRBJ2-5 12 TRBV10-3 CATRQTEETQYF
TRBJ1-1 18 TRBV12-3/TRBV12-4 CASSPRGRVNLRNTEAFF
TRBJ2-1 12 TRBV12-3/TRBV12-4 CASSFRLGRPFF
TRBJ2-5 13 TRBV19 CASSGQNQETQYF
TRBJ2-1 13 TRBV14 CASSQAHLGEQFF